This T cell receptor beta chain came from a study of shared T cell receptors in the human thymus. Produced via immunoSEQ multiplex PCR; TCRdb's table is partial and in-frame only. This sample has hundreds of thousands of clones, with approximately 87% found just once. V lost 0 bases and J 4 bases, leaving 14 bases between the germline ends. Looked up from germline, CDR1 is LGHNA and CDR2 is YNFKEQ. The CDR3 is made up of 16 amino acids. This sample was shared with a second study, whose subject was human thymus T cells. That paper notes: Unrelated individuals had highly overlapping thymic repertoires, as reported in related research.

Sample: thymocytes. The V and J genes are TRBV4-2 and TRBJ2-3, with D hard to call. The source of this sequence is a boy under three years old with a congenital heart defect. CDR3 region: CASSQDGRRASDTQYF. CDR3 bases: TGTGCCAGCAGCCAAGACGGAAGAAGAGCGTCAGATACGCAGTATTTT.